Sequencing of this T cell receptor (beta chain) was carried out in a study of blood T cell repertoires in COVID-19. The wider study: Spain, Italy and the United States supplied samples that represented acute and convalescent COVID-19. Sources were T cells, B-cell-depleted T cells, or PBMCs; the material itself was cDNA or gDNA.

How the authors handled the data: Estimates of nucleated cell counts were drawn from the amplification of reference gene primers. The method was immunoSEQ multiplex PCR; TCRdb's version includes in-frame clones alone and lacks a portion of them. Clone size and V and J calls were adopted from that table, with D and trimming inferred from the DNA. The table has around 70,000 clones, about 86% seen once; the top ten hold approximately 2%. Trimming removed 11 bases from V and 7 bases from J; junction bases left unmatched: 8. CDR1 and CDR2 (germline): SEHNR, FQNEAQ (reference sequence). The CDR3 totals 13 residues.

This TCR came from a woman aged 80 or over with active or convalescent COVID-19. The chain employs TRBV7-9 and TRBJ2-4, with 10 bases that match TRBD1. Source material: peripheral blood. The CDR3 region is CASYGTGENIQYF. CDR3 nucleotides: TGTGCCTCATACGGGACAGGGGAGAACATTCAGTACTTC.